Each of the 7 T cell receptor beta chains below was sequenced from the same sample in a study of blood T cell repertoires in COVID-19. Assay used: immunoSEQ multiplex PCR; TCRdb lists only in-frame clones, some missing. This sample has 390,000 or so clones, with over 75% found just once. Sequencing was performed on peripheral blood. These TCRs come from a woman under 40 with COVID-19, enrolled during active disease.

This chain connects TRBV5-4 to TRBJ2-1; 7 bases align to TRBD1. The CDR3 runs 15 residues. J lost 5 bases, V lost 0 bases, and 5 bases had no gene match. Germline values: CDR1 SGHNT, CDR2 YYREEE (reference sequence). This CDR3 is CASSLDRGRNNEQFF. For the CDR3, the DNA is TGTGCCAGCAGCTTGGACAGGGGTAGAAACAATGAGCAGTTCTTC. The variable domain in full, with the rest retrieved from reference TRBV5-4 and TRBJ2-1, is ETGVTQSPTHLIKTRGQQVTLRCSSQSGHNTVSWYQQALGQGPQFIFQYYREEENGRGNFPPRFSGLQFPNYSSELNVNALELDDSALYLCASSLDRGRNNEQFFGPGTRLTVL.

The chain employs TRBV15 and TRBJ2-7; TRBD2 matches 7 bases. Losses at the gene ends were 0 bases for V and 3 bases for J; bases not matched to a gene: 11. The CDR3 consists of 17 residues. The V gene's germline CDR1 is LNHNV and CDR2 YYDKDF (reference sequence). Here the CDR3 reads CATSRDQFSGYLYEQYF. The DNA for the CDR3 is TGTGCCACCAGCAGAGATCAATTTAGCGGGTATCTCTACGAGCAGTACTTC.

As to this clone: Compared with germline, one end of the junction differs, possibly owing to a read error. The chain combines TRBV9 with TRBJ2-7; D uncertain. The CDR3 spans 14 residues. CDR1 SGDLS and CDR2 YYNGEE come from the germline V gene. CDR3 loop: CASSVDGRIDDQYF. DNA of the CDR3: TGTGCCAGCAGCGTAGATGGCAGGATTGACGACCAGTACTTC.

V usage is TRBV14 and J usage is TRBJ1-6; D is unclear. V lost 3 bases, J lost 3 bases, and 6 bases lay in between. The length of the CDR3 is 14 residues. Germline CDR1 reads SGHDN; CDR2 reads FVKESK. The CDR3 DNA sequence: TGTGCCAGCAGCCACGGGATCTATAATTCACCCCTCCACTTT. Protein product: CASSHGIYNSPLHF. Complete variable domain (other parts from reference TRBV14 and TRBJ1-6): EAGVTQFPSHSVIEKGQTVTLRCDPISGHDNLYWYRRVMGKEIKFLLHFVKESKQDESGMPNNRFLAERTGGTYSTLKVQPAELEDSGVYFCASSHGIYNSPLHFGNGTRLTVT.

This clone occurred a few times. The rearrangement uses TRBV24-1 and TRBJ2-5; D uncertain. The CDR3 sequence is 11 residues long. V lost 8 bases and J 4 bases, leaving 7 bases between the germline ends. CDR1 and CDR2 from the germline V gene are KGHDR and SFDVKD. The CDR3 DNA follows: TGTGCCACCAATGGGCGAGAGACCCAGTACTTC. Its translation: CATNGRETQYF.

The V call is TRBV5-1, the J call TRBJ1-5, with a possible D match to TRBD1 (5 bases). Germline V gene data show CDR1 as SGHRS and CDR2 as YFSETQ. This CDR3 comprises 15 residues. Trimming took 3 bases from V and 4 from J, leaving 14 bases between them. CDR3 loop: CASSWGGVRNQPQHF. DNA of the CDR3: TGCGCCAGCAGCTGGGGGGGGGTGAGGAATCAGCCCCAGCATTTT.

V is TRBV7-9 and J is TRBJ2-2; TRBD2 matches 11 bases. Germline-derived CDR1 and CDR2 are SEHNR and FQNEAQ (reference sequence). The CDR3 runs to 15 residues. V lost 5 bases, J lost 6 bases, and 5 bases stayed unmatched. The CDR3 is CASSPLAGGPGELFF. CDR3 in DNA: TGTGCCAGCAGCCCTCTAGCGGGAGGACCCGGGGAGCTGTTTTTT.